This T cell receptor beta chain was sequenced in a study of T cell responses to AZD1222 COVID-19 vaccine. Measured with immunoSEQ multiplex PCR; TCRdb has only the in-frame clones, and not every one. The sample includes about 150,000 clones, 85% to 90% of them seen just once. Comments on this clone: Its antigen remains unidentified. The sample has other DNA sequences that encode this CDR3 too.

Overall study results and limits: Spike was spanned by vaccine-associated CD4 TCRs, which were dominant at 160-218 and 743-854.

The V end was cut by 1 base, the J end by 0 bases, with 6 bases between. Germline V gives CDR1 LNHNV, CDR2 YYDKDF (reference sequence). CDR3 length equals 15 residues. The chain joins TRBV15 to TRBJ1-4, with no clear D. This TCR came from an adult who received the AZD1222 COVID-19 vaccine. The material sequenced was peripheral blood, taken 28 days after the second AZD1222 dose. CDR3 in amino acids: CATSRGRATNEKLFF. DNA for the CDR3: TGTGCCACCAGCAGAGGAAGGGCAACTAATGAAAAACTGTTTTTT.